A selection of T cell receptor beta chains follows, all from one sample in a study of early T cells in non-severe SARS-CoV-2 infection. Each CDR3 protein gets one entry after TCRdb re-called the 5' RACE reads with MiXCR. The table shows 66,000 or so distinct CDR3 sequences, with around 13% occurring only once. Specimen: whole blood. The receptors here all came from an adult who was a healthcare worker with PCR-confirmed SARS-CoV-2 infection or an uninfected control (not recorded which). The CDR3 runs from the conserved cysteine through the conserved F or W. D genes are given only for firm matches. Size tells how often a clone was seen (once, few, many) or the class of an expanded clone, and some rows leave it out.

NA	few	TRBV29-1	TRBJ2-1	TGCAGCGTGTCCCAAAGCACGAATGAGCAGTTCTTC	CSVSQSTNEQFF
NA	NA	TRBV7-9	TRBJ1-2	TGTGCCAGCAGCCCATCCGGACAAGCTAACTATGGCTACACCTTC	CASSPSGQANYGYTF
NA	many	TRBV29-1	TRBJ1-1	TGCAGCTTTATGGACCCATCTGAAGCTTTCTTT	CSFMDPSEAFF
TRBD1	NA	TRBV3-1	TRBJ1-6	TGTGCCAGCAGCCCGACACAGGGGTCGTATTCACCCCTCCACTTT	CASSPTQGSYSPLHF
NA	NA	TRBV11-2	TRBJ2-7	TGTGCCAGCAGCTTAGAGGGTAGCCGGACCTACGAGCAGTACTTC	CASSLEGSRTYEQYF
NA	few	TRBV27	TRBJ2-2	TGTGCCAGCAGTCCCCAGGGGTCAATCGGGGAGCTGTTTTTT	CASSPQGSIGELFF
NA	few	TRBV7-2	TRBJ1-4	TGTGCCAGCAGCTCCGGGGGACCCGTGGGGGTTCTGTTTTTT	CASSSGGPVGVLFF
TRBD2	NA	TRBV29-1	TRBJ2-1	TGCAGCGTTGATGGGACTAGCGGGCCAAGCTCCTACAATGAGCAGTTCTTC	CSVDGTSGPSSYNEQFF
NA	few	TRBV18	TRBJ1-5	TGTGCCAGCTCTCGGCCCCTAACTAGGGGCAATCAGCCCCAGCATTTT	CASSRPLTRGNQPQHF
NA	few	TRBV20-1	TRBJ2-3	TGCAGTGCTAGAGGTTTCGGGGGGCCAGATACGCAGTATTTT	CSARGFGGPDTQYF
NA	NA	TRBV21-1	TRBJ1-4	TGTGCCAGCAGCGCCAGACAGGGTGGCGATGAAAAACTGTTTTTT	CASSARQGGDEKLFF
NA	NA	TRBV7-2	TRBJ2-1	TGTGCCAGCAGCCCCAATGGACTGGCGGATGAGCAGTTCTTC	CASSPNGLADEQFF
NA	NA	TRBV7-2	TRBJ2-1	TGTGCCAGCAGCTTTTCCCTAGCAAACAATGAGCAGTTCTTC	CASSFSLANNEQFF
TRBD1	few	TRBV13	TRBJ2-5	TGTGCCAGCAGCTTACGTATGACAGGGGGAGAGACCCAGTACTTC	CASSLRMTGGETQYF
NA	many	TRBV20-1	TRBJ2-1	TGCAGTGCTAGAGGCCCCGGTGGCAATGAGCAGTTCTTC	CSARGPGGNEQFF
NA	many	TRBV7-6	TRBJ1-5	TGTGCCAGCAGCTTTGCCGATAGCAATCAGCCCCAGCATTTT	CASSFADSNQPQHF
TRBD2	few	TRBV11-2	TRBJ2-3	TGTGCCAGCAGCTTAGGTGGACTAGCGGGAGTATGGACAGATACGCAGTATTTT	CASSLGGLAGVWTDTQYF
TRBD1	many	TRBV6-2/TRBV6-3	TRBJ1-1	TGTGCCAGCAACTTGAGGGGGCTCAAGAACACTGAAGCTTTCTTT	CASNLRGLKNTEAFF
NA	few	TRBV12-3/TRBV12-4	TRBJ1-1	TGTGCCAGCAGTTTAGAGCTTCCGAACACTGAAGCTTTCTTT	CASSLELPNTEAFF
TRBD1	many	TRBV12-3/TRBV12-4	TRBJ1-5	TGTGCCAGCAGTTTTCACCAGACAGGGATTACGCAGCCCCAGCATTTT	CASSFHQTGITQPQHF
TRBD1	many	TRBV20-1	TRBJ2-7	TGCAGTGCCTCCGGGCCCCAGGGGGCCGCCTACGAGCAGTACTTC	CSASGPQGAAYEQYF
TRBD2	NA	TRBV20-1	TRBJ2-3	TGCAGTGCTAGAGGACTAGCGGCTAGCACAGATACGCAGTATTTT	CSARGLAASTDTQYF
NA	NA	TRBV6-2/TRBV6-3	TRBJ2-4	TGTGCCAGCAGCCAGAGGTGGGATGGGATTCTAGCCAAAAACATTCAGTACTTC	CASSQRWDGILAKNIQYF
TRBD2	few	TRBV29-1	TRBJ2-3	TGCAGCGTTGAGGGACTAGCGGGACGATTGGATACGCAGTATTTT	CSVEGLAGRLDTQYF
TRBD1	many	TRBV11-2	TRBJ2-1	TGTGCCAGCAGCTTAGACAGGGGGCCAAGTGAGCAGTTCTTC	CASSLDRGPSEQFF
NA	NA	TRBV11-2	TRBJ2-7	TGTGCCAGCAGCTTAGACCTCACGACCTACGAGCAGTACTTC	CASSLDLTTYEQYF
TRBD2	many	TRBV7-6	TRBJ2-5	TGTGCCAGCAGCTTAGGGGCCGGGATTAGCGGGAAAGAGACCCAGTACTTC	CASSLGAGISGKETQYF
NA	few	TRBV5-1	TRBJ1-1	TGCGCCAGCAGCTTGGCCGGAGGGATGGGGCTGAACACTGAAGCTTTCTTT	CASSLAGGMGLNTEAFF
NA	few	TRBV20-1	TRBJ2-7	TGCAGTGCTAGGGGCGGAGGGGGCAGCTCCTACGAGCAGTACTTC	CSARGGGGSSYEQYF
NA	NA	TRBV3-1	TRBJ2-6	TGTGCCAGCAGCCAAGGCGACCTTTCTGGGGCCAACGTCCTGACTTTC	CASSQGDLSGANVLTF
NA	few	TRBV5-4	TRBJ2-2	TGTGCCAGCAGTGATTTAGGCGGGGAGCTGTTTTTT	CASSDLGGELFF
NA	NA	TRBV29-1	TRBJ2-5	TGCAGCGCCTCCTCGGGCCTCCTATCAGGCGGAGAGACCCAGTACTTC	CSASSGLLSGGETQYF
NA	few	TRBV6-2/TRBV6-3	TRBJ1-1	TGTGCCAGCAGGTGGACAGCGAACACTGAAGCTTTCTTT	CASRWTANTEAFF
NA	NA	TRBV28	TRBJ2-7	TGTGGCTGTATTGGGGATCGTCGATACGAGCAGTACTTC	CGCIGDRRYEQYF
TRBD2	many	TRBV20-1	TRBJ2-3	TGCAGTGCTAGGGGGGGACTAGCGGCCCGTAGCACAGATACGCAGTATTTT	CSARGGLAARSTDTQYF
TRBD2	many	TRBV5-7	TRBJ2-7	TGTGCCAGCAGCTCGTCAAGCGGGAGCAGCACTTACTCCTACGAGCAGTACTTC	CASSSSSGSSTYSYEQYF
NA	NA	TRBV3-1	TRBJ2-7	TGTGCCAGCAGCCCGACAGGGAGCGGAGGGGAGCAGTACTTC	CASSPTGSGGEQYF
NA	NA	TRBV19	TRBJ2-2	TGTGCCAGCCAGGGGGGCGGAATTGACACCGGGGAGCTGTTTTTT	CASQGGGIDTGELFF
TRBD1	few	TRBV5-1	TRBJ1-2	TGCGCCAGCAGCTTCCATGCTCGGGGACAGGATGGCTACACCTTC	CASSFHARGQDGYTF
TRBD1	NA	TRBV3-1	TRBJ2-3	TGTGCCAGCAGCCACGTACAGGGGATGGCTACGCAGTATTTT	CASSHVQGMATQYF
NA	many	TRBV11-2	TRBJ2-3	TGTGCCAGCAGCTTAGTTGGATTGCGGAGCTCTAGCACAGATACGCAGTATTTT	CASSLVGLRSSSTDTQYF
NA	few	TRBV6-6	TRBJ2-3	TGTGCCAGCAGGGGGTACAGGGGCACAGATACGCAGTATTTT	CASRGYRGTDTQYF
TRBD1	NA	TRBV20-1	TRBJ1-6	TGCAGTGCTTCGACAGGGTCGAACTCACCCCTCCACTTT	CSASTGSNSPLHF
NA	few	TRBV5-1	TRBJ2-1	TGCGCCAGCAGCTTTGGCGGGGACTACAATGAGCAGTTCTTC	CASSFGGDYNEQFF
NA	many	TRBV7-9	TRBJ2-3	TGTGCCAGCAGTCTTACAGGGTCCAGCACAGATACGCAGTATTTT	CASSLTGSSTDTQYF
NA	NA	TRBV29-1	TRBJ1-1	TGCAGCGCCGTTCATCGGGCTGAAGCTTTCTTT	CSAVHRAEAFF
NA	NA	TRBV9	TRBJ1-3	TGTGCCAGCAGCGTAGCCCTGACGGGCAACACCATATATTTT	CASSVALTGNTIYF
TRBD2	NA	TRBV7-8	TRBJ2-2	TGTGCCAGCAGCCGCAGCGGGACCGGCGGGGAGCTTTTTTTT	CASSRSGTGGELFF
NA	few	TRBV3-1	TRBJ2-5	TGTGCCAGCAGTTACCCAGGGGAGGGATGGACCCAGTACTTC	CASSYPGEGWTQYF
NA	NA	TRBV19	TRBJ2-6	TGTGCCAGTAGATTGGGCAGGCCCTCAGCCGGGGCCAACGTCCTGACTTTC	CASRLGRPSAGANVLTF
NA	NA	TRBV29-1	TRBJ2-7	TGCAGCGTTCGATTGAAGGACACCGCCTACGAGCAGTACTTC	CSVRLKDTAYEQYF
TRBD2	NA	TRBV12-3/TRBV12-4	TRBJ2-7	TGTGCCAGCAGTTCCCTAGCGGGAAGGTCGGAAGAGCAGTACTTC	CASSSLAGRSEEQYF
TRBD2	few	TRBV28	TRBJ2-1	TGTGCCAGCCAAGCGGGACCCAGTACCTACAATGAGCAGTTCTTC	CASQAGPSTYNEQFF
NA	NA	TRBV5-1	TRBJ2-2	TGCGCCAGCAGCTCCTTAAACACCGGGGAGCTGTTTTTT	CASSSLNTGELFF